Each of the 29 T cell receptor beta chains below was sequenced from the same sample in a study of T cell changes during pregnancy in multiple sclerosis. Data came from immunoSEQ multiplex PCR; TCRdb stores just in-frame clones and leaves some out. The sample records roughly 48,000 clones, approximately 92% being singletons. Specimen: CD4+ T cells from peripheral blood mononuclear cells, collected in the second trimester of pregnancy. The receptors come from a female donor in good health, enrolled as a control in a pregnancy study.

The CDR3: CASSLGDGGLGSYGYTF. DNA for the CDR3: TGTGCCAGCAGCTTGGGAGATGGGGGCCTCGGAAGTTATGGCTACACCTTC. The V call is TRBV5-4, the J call TRBJ1-2; D possibly corresponds to TRBD1 (6 bases). The germline gives CDR1 SGHNT, CDR2 YYREEE (reference sequence). V lost 0 bases, J lost 5 bases, and 20 bases lay in between. The CDR3 extends over 17 amino acids. Together with reference TRBV5-4 and TRBJ1-2, the CDR3 gives the full variable domain: ETGVTQSPTHLIKTRGQQVTLRCSSQSGHNTVSWYQQALGQGPQFIFQYYREEENGRGNFPPRFSGLQFPNYSSELNVNALELDDSALYLCASSLGDGGLGSYGYTFGSGTRLTVV.

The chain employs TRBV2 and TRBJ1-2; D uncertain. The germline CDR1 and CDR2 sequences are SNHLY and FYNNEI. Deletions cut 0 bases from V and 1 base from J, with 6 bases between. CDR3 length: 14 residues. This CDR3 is CASSEALFNYGYTF. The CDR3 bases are TGTGCCAGCAGTGAAGCGTTATTTAACTATGGCTACACCTTC.

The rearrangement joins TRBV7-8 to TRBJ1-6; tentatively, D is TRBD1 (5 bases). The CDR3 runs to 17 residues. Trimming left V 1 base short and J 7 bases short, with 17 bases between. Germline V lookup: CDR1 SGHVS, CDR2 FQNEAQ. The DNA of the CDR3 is TGTGCCAGCAGCTTAGGCAGGGTGGGAAGTCGGAATTCACCCCTCCACTTT. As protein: CASSLGRVGSRNSPLHF.

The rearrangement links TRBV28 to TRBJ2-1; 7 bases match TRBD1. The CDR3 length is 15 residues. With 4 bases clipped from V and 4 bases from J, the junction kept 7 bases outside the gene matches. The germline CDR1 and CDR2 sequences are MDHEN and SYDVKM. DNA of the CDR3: TGTGCCAGCAGTTCCCGGGACAGACTTTACAATGAGCAGTTCTTC. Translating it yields CASSSRDRLYNEQFF.

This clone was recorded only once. The CDR3 coding sequence is TGTGCCAGCAGTGCCCACAGCTCCTATAATTCACCCCTCCACTTT. This codes for CASSAHSSYNSPLHF. The rearrangement joins TRBV6-1 to TRBJ1-6; D is undetermined. The CDR3 totals 15 residues. The germline CDR1 and CDR2 sequences are MNHNS and SASEGT. V gave up 4 bases and J gave up 0 bases, with 7 bases separating them.

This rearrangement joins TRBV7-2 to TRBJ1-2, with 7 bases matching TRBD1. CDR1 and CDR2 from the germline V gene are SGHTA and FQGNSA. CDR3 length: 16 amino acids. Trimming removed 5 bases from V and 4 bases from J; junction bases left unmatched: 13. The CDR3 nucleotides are TGTGCCAGCAGCCCCGGAACGACAGGGAGTTTCTATGGCTACACCTTC. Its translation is CASSPGTTGSFYGYTF.

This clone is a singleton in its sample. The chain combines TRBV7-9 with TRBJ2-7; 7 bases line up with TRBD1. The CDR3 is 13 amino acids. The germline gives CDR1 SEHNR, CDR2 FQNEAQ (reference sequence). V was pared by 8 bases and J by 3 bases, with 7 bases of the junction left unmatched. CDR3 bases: TGTGCCAGCGGGGGACAGACCCTCTACGAGCAGTACTTC. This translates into CASGGQTLYEQYF.

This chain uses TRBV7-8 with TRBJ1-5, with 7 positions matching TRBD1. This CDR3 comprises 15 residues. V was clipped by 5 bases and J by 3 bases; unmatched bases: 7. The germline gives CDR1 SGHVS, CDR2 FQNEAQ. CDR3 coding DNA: TGTGCCAGCAGCCGGCACAGGGGACCCAATCAGCCCCAGCATTTT. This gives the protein CASSRHRGPNQPQHF.

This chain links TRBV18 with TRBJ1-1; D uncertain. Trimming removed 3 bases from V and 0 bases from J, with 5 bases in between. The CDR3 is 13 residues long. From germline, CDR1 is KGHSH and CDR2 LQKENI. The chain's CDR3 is CASSPRVNTEAFF. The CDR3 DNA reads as TGTGCCAGCTCACCTCGCGTGAACACTGAAGCTTTCTTT.

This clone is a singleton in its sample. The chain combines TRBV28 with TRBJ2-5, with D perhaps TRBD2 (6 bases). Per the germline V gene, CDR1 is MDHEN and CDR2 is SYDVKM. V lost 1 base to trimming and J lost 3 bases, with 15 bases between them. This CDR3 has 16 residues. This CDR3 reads CASSLFPRTKKETQYF. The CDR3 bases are TGTGCCAGCAGTTTATTTCCGCGGACTAAGAAAGAGACCCAGTACTTC.

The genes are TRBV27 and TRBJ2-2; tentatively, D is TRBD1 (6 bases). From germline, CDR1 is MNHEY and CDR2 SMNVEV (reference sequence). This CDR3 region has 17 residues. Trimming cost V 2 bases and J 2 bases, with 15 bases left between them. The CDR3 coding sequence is TGTGCCAGCAGTTTACGGATTCAGGGGAGCAACACCGGGGAGCTGTTTTTT. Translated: CASSLRIQGSNTGELFF.

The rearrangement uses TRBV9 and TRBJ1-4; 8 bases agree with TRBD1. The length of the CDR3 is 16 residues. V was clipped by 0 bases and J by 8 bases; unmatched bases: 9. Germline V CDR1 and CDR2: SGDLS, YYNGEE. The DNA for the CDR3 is TGTGCCAGCAGCGTAGCAGCTGACAGGGGCGAGGAAAAACTGTTTTTT. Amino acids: CASSVAADRGEEKLFF.

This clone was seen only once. The CDR3 reads CASSDTAYEQYF. The CDR3 region has the DNA TGTGCCAGCAGCGACACCGCCTACGAGCAGTACTTC. The chain joins TRBV6-1 to TRBJ2-5, with no clear D. The J call may be faulty, since TRBJ2-7 better matches the DNA end. The CDR3 consists of 12 residues. Germline values: CDR1 MNHNS, CDR2 SASEGT.

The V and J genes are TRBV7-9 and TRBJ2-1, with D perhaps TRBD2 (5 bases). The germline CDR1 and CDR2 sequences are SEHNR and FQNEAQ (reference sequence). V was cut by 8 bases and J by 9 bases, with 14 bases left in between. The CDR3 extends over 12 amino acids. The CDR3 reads CASQAEVGEQFF. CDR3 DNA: TGTGCCAGCCAGGCGGAGGTTGGTGAGCAGTTCTTC.

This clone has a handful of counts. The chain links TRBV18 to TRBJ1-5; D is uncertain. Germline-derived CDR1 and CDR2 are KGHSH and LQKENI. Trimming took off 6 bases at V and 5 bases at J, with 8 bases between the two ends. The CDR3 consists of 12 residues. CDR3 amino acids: CASSSSDQPQHF. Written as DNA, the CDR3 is TGTGCCAGCTCCTCCTCGGATCAGCCCCAGCATTTT.

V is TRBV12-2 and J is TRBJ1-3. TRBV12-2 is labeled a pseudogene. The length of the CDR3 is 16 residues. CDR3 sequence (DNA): TGTGCAAGTCGCTTAGCGACTCGACCCTCTGGAAACACCATATATTTT. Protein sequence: CASRLATRPSGNTIYF.

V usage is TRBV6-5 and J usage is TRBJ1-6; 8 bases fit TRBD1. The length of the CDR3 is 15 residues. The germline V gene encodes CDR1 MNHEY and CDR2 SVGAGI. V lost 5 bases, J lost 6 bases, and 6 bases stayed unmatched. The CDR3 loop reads CASSTNQGANSPLHF. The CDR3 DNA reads TGTGCCAGCAGTACTAACCAGGGGGCTAATTCACCCCTCCACTTT.

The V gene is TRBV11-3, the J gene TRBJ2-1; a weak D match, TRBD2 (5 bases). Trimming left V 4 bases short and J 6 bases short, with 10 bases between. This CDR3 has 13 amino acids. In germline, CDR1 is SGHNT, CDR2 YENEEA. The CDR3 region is CASSSGVSNEQFF. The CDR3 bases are TGTGCCAGCAGCTCCGGGGTCTCCAATGAGCAGTTCTTC.

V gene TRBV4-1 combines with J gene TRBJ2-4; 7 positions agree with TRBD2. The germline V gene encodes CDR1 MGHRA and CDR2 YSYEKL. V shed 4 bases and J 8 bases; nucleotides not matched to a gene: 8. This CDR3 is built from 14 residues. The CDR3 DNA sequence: TGCGCCAGCAGCCCCTGGGGGAGGGAGGACATTCAGTACTTC. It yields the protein CASSPWGREDIQYF.

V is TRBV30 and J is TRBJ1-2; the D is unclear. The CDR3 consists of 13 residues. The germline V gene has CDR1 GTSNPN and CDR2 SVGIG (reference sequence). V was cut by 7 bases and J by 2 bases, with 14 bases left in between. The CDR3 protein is CASHHYGNYGYTF. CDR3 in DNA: TGTGCCTCCCATCACTACGGGAACTATGGCTACACCTTC.

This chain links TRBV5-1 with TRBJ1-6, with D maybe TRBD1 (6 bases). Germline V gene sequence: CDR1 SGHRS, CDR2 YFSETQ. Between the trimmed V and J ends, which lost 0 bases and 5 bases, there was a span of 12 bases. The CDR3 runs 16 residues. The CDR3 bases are TGCGCCAGCAGCTTGGTTGGCGGGGGCCATAATTCACCCCTCCACTTT. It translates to CASSLVGGGHNSPLHF.

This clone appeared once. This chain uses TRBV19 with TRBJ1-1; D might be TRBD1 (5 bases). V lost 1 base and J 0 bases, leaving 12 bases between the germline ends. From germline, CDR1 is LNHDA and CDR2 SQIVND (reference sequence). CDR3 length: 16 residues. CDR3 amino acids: CASSIGLRGVNTEAFF. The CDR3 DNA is TGTGCCAGTAGTATAGGGTTGCGGGGGGTGAACACTGAAGCTTTCTTT. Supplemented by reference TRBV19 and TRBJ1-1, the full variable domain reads DGGITQSPKYLFRKEGQNVTLSCEQNLNHDAMYWYRQDPGQGLRLIYYSQIVNDFQKGDIAEGYSVSREKKESFPLTVTSAQKNPTAFYLCASSIGLRGVNTEAFFGQGTRLTVV.

The CDR3 DNA sequence: TGTGCCAGCAGCTTAGGTCGGGGTCGTAGCACTGAAGCTTTCTTT. Translating gives CASSLGRGRSTEAFF. V usage is TRBV7-2 and J usage is TRBJ1-1; the D is unclear. The CDR3 is 15 amino acids. Germline lookup yields CDR1 SGHTA and CDR2 FQGNSA. The V end was cut by 1 base, the J end by 4 bases, with 13 bases between.

CDR3 amino acids: CSVGAGGRTDTQYF. CDR3 nucleotide sequence: TGCAGCGTCGGCGCGGGGGGCCGAACAGATACGCAGTATTTT. The chain links TRBV29-1 to TRBJ2-3, with TRBD2 matching 8 bases. This CDR3 has 14 residues. Germline assignment: CDR1 SQVTM and CDR2 ANQGSEA. Trimming took 6 bases from V and 3 from J; bases not matched to a gene: 8.

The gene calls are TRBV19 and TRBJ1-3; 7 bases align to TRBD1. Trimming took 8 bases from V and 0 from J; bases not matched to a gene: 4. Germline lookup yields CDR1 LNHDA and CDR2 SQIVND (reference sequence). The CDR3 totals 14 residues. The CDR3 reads CASGTASSGNTIYF. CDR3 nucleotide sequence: TGTGCCAGTGGGACAGCCTCCTCTGGAAACACCATATATTTT.

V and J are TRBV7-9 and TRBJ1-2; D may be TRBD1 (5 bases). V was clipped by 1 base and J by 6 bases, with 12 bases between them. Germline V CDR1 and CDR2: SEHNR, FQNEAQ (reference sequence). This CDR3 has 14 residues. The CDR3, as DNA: TGTGCCAGCAGCTTAGGGGGCAGTCGAGATGGCTACACCTTC. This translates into CASSLGGSRDGYTF.

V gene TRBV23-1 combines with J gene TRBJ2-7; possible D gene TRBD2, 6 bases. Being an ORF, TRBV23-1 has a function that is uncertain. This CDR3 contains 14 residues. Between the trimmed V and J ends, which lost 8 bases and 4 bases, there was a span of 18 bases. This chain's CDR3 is CASDYGSTPYEQYF. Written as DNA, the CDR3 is TGCGCCAGCGATTACGGGAGTACACCTTACGAGCAGTACTTC.

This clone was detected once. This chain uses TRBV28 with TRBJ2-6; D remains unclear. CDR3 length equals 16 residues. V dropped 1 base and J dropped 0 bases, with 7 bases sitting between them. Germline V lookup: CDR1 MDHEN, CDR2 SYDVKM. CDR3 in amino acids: CASSLLSDSGANVLTF. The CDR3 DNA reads TGTGCCAGCAGTTTATTATCAGACTCTGGGGCCAACGTCCTGACTTTC.

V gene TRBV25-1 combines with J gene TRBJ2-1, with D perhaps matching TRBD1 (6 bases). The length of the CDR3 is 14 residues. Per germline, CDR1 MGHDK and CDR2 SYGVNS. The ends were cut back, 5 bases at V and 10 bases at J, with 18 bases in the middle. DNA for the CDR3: TGTGCCAGCAGTACCGGGACAACCGTGGACGAGCAGTTCTTC. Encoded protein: CASSTGTTVDEQFF.